The clone carrying this T cell receptor (beta chain) was recorded at least ten times. Its antigen is currently unknown. The J segment lost 4 bases and the V segment lost 2 bases, leaving 8 bases of the junction unmatched. CDR1 and CDR2 from the germline V gene are KGHSY and FQNENV. CDR3 length equals 16 residues. The data were taken from a study of T cells in Graves' hyperthyroidism and ophthalmopathy. RNA transcripts gave rise to amplified TCR beta CDR3 regions. Using the HTBI primer set, a first-round RT-PCR was run on the TCR CDR3. TCRdb re-called the multiplex PCR reads with MiXCR, one entry per CDR3 protein. In the table there are 640,000 or so distinct CDR3 sequences, roughly 15% of which are singletons. Study-wide points: Most thyroid-expanded clonotypes above 0.001 were also found in blood.

Source material: blood. This receptor was identified in a woman in her forties with Graves' ophthalmopathy. This chain uses TRBV16 with TRBJ1-5; TRBD1 matches at 7 bases. The CDR3 sequence is CASSQDGQARNQPQHF. CDR3 DNA sequence: TGTGCCAGCAGCCAAGACGGACAGGCACGTAATCAGCCCCAGCATTTT.